The T cell receptor (beta chain) under discussion was sequenced for a study of monozygotic twins with inflammatory bowel disease. The study's findings and limits: Backing was not found for a single strong signal or clonotype associated with IBD. Sharing of clonotypes with others was lower in IBD patients than in healthy twins, and this was especially so with disease activity.

In regard to this clonotype: Its antigen is not known.

The template switching step added UMIs that contained a 6-nucleotide sample barcode. TCRdb reprocessed the 5' RACE reads, keeping one entry per CDR3 protein, no DNA. In all, the sample yields approximately 330,000 distinct CDR3 sequences. CDR1 is MDHEN, CDR2 SYDVKM, per germline. The CDR3 is 16 amino acids. Sequences were obtained from blood. The receptor was derived from a human donor with ulcerative colitis or Crohn's disease, or a healthy co-twin of an affected twin (not recorded which). The chain carries TRBV28 and TRBJ1-3; lacking DNA, the TRBD1 call made by TCRdb goes unchecked. CDR3 sequence: CASSSHKGAGGNTIYF.